This T cell receptor beta chain was obtained from a study of blood T cell repertoires in COVID-19. Across the study: Samples representing acute and convalescent COVID-19 were sourced from the United States, Italy and Spain. PBMCs, B-cell-depleted T cells, or T cells provided the cDNA or gDNA that made up the material.

In the original processing: How many nucleated cells were present was estimated from reference gene primer amplification. Profiled with immunoSEQ multiplex PCR; TCRdb holds only in-frame clones, not every one. The V and J calls and clone size are taken from that table; D and trimming were inferred from the DNA. The table has around 76,000 clones, about four fifths seen once. This CDR3 region has 15 residues. Germline CDR1 MNHEY, CDR2 SVGEGT. V was trimmed by 5 bases and J by 7 bases, leaving 15 bases between them. The rearrangement uses TRBV6-2 or TRBV6-3 and TRBJ1-6; unclear D gene. Material for sequencing was peripheral blood. This clonotype originated in a woman older than 75 with active or convalescent COVID-19. CDR3 nucleotide sequence: TGTGCCAGCAGTAGTTCAAGTCAAGCCAATTCACCCCTCCACTTT. It encodes CASSSSSQANSPLHF.